The clone carrying this T cell receptor beta chain came up many times. Its antigen is unidentified. The data were taken from a study of T cells after yellow fever vaccination. Overall study: Some fractions had low cell numbers, and these were prepared with SMART-Seq v4 Ultra Low Input.

Universal primer sites and UMIs were introduced during 5'RACE template-switching synthesis of TCR cDNA. Using its own MiXCR run on the 5' RACE reads, TCRdb lists one record per CDR3 protein. The table lists 300,000 to 350,000 distinct CDR3 sequences, around 4.5% of them singletons. Whole-study findings and limits: Some clonotypes, a small share, were shared between CD4 and CD8 compartments. Among primary-vaccination clones, most reappeared after the booster, at about 95% for CD4 and roughly 90% for CD8.

V lost 4 bases to trimming and J lost 7 bases, with 14 bases between them. This CDR3 spans 14 amino acids. Looked up from germline, CDR1 is SGHTA and CDR2 is FQGNSA. V gene TRBV7-2 combines with J gene TRBJ2-1; the D gene is possibly TRBD1 (5 bases). Sequencing was performed on PBMCs, taken 15 days after the yellow fever booster vaccination. The sequence came from a man between 18 and 35 years old who received the YFV17D yellow fever vaccine. The CDR3 sequence is CASSSGRYANEQFF. Here the CDR3 DNA reads TGTGCCAGCAGCTCAGGGCGGTATGCGAATGAGCAGTTCTTC.